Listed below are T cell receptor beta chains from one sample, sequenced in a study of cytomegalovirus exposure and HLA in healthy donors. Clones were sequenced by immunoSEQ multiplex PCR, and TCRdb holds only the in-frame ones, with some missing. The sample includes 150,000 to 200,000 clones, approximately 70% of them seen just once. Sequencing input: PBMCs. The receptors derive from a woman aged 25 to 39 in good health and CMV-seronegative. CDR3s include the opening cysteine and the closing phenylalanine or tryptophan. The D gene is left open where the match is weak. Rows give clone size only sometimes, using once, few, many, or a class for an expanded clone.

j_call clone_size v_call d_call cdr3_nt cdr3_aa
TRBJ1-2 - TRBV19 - TGTGCCAGTAGTATGGGGCAGGGTCTCAACTATGGCTACACCTTC CASSMGQGLNYGYTF
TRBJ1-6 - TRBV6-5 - TGTGCCAGCAGTACAGAGATTAATTCACCCCTCCACTTT CASSTEINSPLHF
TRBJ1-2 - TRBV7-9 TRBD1 TGTGCCAGCAGCTTAGGAGTTACAGGGGGCAGAAGCTATGGCTACACCTTC CASSLGVTGGRSYGYTF
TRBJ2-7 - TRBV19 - TGTGCCAGTAGTATACTAACTGGCTCCTACGAGCAGTACTTC CASSILTGSYEQYF
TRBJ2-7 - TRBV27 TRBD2 TGTGCCAGCAGTCCGGGACTAGCGAGCTACGAGCAGTACTTC CASSPGLASYEQYF
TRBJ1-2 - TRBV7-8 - TGTGCCAGCAGCTTAGGGGGGGGCCAGACTAACTATGGCTACACCTTC CASSLGGGQTNYGYTF
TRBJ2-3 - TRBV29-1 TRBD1 TGCAGCGTTGCTGTAGGGACAGGCCCAGGGGACACAGATACGCAGTATTTT CSVAVGTGPGDTDTQYF
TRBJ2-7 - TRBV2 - TGTGCCAGCAGTGTTGATCGGGGCGGGATGTACGAGCAGTACTTC CASSVDRGGMYEQYF
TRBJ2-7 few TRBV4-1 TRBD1 TGCGCCAGCAGCCATGAGACCGCCCGGGACAGTGGCTCCTACGAGCAGTACTTC CASSHETARDSGSYEQYF
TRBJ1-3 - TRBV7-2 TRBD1 TGTGCCAGCAGCTTAGACGGACAGGGCCACTCTGGAAACACCATATATTTT CASSLDGQGHSGNTIYF
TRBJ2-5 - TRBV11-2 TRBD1 TGTGCCAGCAGCTTTAACCCCAGGGGGCAAGAGACCCAGTACTTC CASSFNPRGQETQYF
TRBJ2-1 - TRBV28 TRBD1 TGTGCCAGCAGTTCAGGGGGCTTGGGCTACAATGAGCAGTTCTTC CASSSGGLGYNEQFF
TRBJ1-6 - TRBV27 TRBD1 TGTGCCAGCAGTTCGTCACAGGGGGCCTATAATTCACCCCTCCACTTT CASSSSQGAYNSPLHF
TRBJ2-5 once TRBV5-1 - TGCGCCAGCAGCCGCAGGATACAAGAGACCCAGTACTTC CASSRRIQETQYF
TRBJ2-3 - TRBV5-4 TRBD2 TGTGCCAGCAGCTTTCCGGGACTAGTCCCAGATACGCAGTATTTT CASSFPGLVPDTQYF
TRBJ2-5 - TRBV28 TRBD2 TGTGCCAGCAGCTTCGGACTAGCGGGAGGGTTCGGTGAGACCCAGTACTTC CASSFGLAGGFGETQYF
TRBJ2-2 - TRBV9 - TGTGCCAGCAGCCCTCGCGGGACCGGGGAGCTGTTTTTT CASSPRGTGELFF
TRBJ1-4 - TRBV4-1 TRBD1 TGCGCCAGCAGCCAAGAGACAGGGTTAAATGAAAAACTGTTTTTT CASSQETGLNEKLFF
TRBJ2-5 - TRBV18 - TGTGCCAGCTCACCACTTGGCGGAGGGTCAGAGACCCAGTACTTC CASSPLGGGSETQYF
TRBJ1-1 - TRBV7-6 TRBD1 TGTGCCAGCAGCTCGAGGACAGGACTGAACACTGAAGCTTTCTTT CASSSRTGLNTEAFF
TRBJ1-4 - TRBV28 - TGTGCCAGCAGTTATGAACGGTTGGTCGGGGGAGAAAAACTGTTTTTT CASSYERLVGGEKLFF
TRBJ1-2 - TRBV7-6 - TGTGCCAGCAGCTTAAGAGAGGGTTCGGTCTCCTATGGCTACACCTTC CASSLREGSVSYGYTF
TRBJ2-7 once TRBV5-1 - TGCGCCAGCAGCTTGGCACAGGGCTACGAGCAGTACTTC CASSLAQGYEQYF
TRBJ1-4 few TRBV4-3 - TGCGCCAGCAGCCAAGATACGGGGGATAGACTGTTTTTT CASSQDTGDRLFF
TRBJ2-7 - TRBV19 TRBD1 TGTGCCAGTAGTATGGCAGGGGGCGGCACCTACGAGCAGTACTTC CASSMAGGGTYEQYF
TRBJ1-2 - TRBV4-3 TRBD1 TGCGCCAGCAGCCAAGACATAAGGACAGGCGCGAATGGCTACACCTTC CASSQDIRTGANGYTF
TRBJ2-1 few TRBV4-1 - TGCGCCAGCAGCCAACTCGCACTAGAGTCTTACAATGAGCAGTTCTTC CASSQLALESYNEQFF
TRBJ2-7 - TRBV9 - TGTGCCAGCAGCGACCCCCTCTATGGGGGGTCGTACGAGCAGTACTTC CASSDPLYGGSYEQYF
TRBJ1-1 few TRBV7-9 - TGTGCCAGCAGCTTCAGGGGATTGGCGAACACTGAAGCTTTCTTT CASSFRGLANTEAFF
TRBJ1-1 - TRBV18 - TGTGCCAGCTCACCACGGACAACTAAAATAAACACTGAAGCTTTCTTT CASSPRTTKINTEAFF
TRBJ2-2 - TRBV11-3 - TGTGCCAGCAGCTTCAGGTCGCCGGCCACCGGGGAGCTGTTTTTT CASSFRSPATGELFF
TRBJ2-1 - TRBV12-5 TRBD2 TGTGCTAGTGGTCCCGCCCCTATAGCGGGGGGATACAATGAGCAGTTCTTC CASGPAPIAGGYNEQFF
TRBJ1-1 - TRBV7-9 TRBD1 TGTGCCAGCAGCTTATCGCAGGGGGCCGACACTGAAGCTTTCTTT CASSLSQGADTEAFF
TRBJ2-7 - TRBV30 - TGTGCCTGGAGTGGGCGGGGTGGTCGAAGCTACGAGCAGTACTTC CAWSGRGGRSYEQYF
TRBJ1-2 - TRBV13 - TGTGCCAGCAGCTTCAGCACGACAGGAAAGGATGGCTACACCTTC CASSFSTTGKDGYTF
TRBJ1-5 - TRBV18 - TGTGCCAGCTCCCCCAGTCCAGATAGCAATCAGCCCCAGCATTTT CASSPSPDSNQPQHF
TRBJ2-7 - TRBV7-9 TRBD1 TGTGCCAGCAGCTTAGTTTTGGGGACAGGGGCCCCCGAGCAGTACTTC CASSLVLGTGAPEQYF
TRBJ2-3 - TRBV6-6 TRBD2 TGTGCCAGCAGTCGGACTAGCGGGGAGACAGATACGCAGTATTTT CASSRTSGETDTQYF
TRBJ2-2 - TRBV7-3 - TGTGCCAGCAGCTTAATGCCAGGAGCGGTCAGGGAGCTGTTTTTT CASSLMPGAVRELFF
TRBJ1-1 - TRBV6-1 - TGTGCCAGCAGTGAAGCGGGTCGGAGGGTGAACACTGAAGCTTTCTTT CASSEAGRRVNTEAFF
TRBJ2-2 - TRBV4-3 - TGCGCCAGCAGCCACCCTGGACTGGTCACCGGGGAGCTGTTTTTT CASSHPGLVTGELFF
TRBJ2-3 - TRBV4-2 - TGTGCCAGCAGCCAAGGGGCGGGGGCCGGCACAGATACGCAGTATTTT CASSQGAGAGTDTQYF
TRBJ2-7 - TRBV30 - TGTGCCTGGAGAGGGGAATTCGGGCTAATTTACGAGCAGTACTTC CAWRGEFGLIYEQYF
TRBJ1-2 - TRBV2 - TGTGCCAGCAGTATTCTTATCACGACAGGCCACTATGGCTACACCTTC CASSILITTGHYGYTF
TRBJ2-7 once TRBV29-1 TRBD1 TGCAGCGCTGTAAACAGGGACAGGTACGAGCAGTACTTC CSAVNRDRYEQYF
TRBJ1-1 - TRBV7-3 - TGTGCCAGCAGCTCGCAATCGGACACTGAAGCTTTCTTT CASSSQSDTEAFF
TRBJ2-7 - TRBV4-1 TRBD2 TGCGCCAGCAGCCAAGCCCCGACTAGCGGGGCATCCTACGAGCAGTACTTC CASSQAPTSGASYEQYF
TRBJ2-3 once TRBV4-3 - TGCGCCAGCAGCCAAGATCCGGGTGTCCGGGGGAGCACAGATACGCAGTATTTT CASSQDPGVRGSTDTQYF
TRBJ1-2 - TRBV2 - TGTGCCAGCAGTGAAGCGCTTACAGGGAATTATGGCTACACCTTC CASSEALTGNYGYTF
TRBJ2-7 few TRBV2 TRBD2 TGTGCCAGCAGTGAAGTACTAGCGGAGACCTACGAGCAGTACTTC CASSEVLAETYEQYF
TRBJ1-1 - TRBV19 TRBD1 TGTGCCAGTAGCCCGACAGGGTTGGGCACTGAAGCTTTCTTT CASSPTGLGTEAFF
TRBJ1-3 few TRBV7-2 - TGTGCCAGCAGCTTAGTGGGCAGTGGAAACACCATATATTTT CASSLVGSGNTIYF
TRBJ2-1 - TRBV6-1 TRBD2 TGTGCCAGCATTAACCTAGCGGGGGGGTACAATGAGCAGTTCTTC CASINLAGGYNEQFF
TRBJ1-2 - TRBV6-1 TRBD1 TGTGCCAGCACCAGGGACAGATACTATGGCTACACCTTC CASTRDRYYGYTF
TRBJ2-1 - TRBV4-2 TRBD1 TGTGCCAGCAGCCAAGATTCCCCAGGGGGTGCCTACAATGAGCAGTTCTTC CASSQDSPGGAYNEQFF
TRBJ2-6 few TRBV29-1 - TGCAGCGTTGAACTCTTAAACTCTGGGGCCAACGTCCTGACTTTC CSVELLNSGANVLTF
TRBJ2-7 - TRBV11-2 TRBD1 TGTGCCAGCAGCTTCCGGGACAGTTCTTCCTACGAGCAGTACTTC CASSFRDSSSYEQYF
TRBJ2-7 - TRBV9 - TGTGCCAGCAGCGTGTCATACAGGGCTTCCGAGCAGTACTTC CASSVSYRASEQYF
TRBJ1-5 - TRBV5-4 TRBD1 TGTGCCAGCAGCTTGGGAGCGGACAGGGAGAATCAGCCCCAGCATTTT CASSLGADRENQPQHF